Below, 17 T cell receptor beta chains from the same sample are listed, as sequenced in a study of cytomegalovirus exposure and HLA in healthy donors. Data came from immunoSEQ multiplex PCR; TCRdb stores just in-frame clones and leaves some out. The repertoire has more than 85,000 clones, roughly 90% of them found once; the top ten carry 1.4%. Material: PBMCs. The origin of the receptors is a woman younger than 45 in good health and CMV-seropositive.

This chain uses TRBV18 with TRBJ2-7; 8 nucleotides agree with TRBD1. The germline V gene encodes CDR1 KGHSH and CDR2 LQKENI. The V and J ends lost 2 bases and 5 bases, in that order; junction bases with no gene match: 11. The CDR3 is 16 amino acids. The CDR3 DNA reads TGTGCCAGCTCACCAGATACCAGGGGGCGATGGGACGAGCAGTACTTC. Translation: CASSPDTRGRWDEQYF.

In its sample, this clone was seen once. This chain uses TRBV10-1 with TRBJ2-7, with 11 positions matching TRBD2. The germline V gene has CDR1 WNHNN and CDR2 SYGVQD (reference sequence). The CDR3 loop spans 14 amino acids. Germline trimming cut 2 bases from V and 4 bases from J; bases unmatched to any gene: 1. The CDR3 loop reads CASSEGTSGYEQYF. The DNA of the CDR3 is TGCGCCAGCAGTGAGGGGACTAGCGGATACGAGCAGTACTTC.

The chain uses TRBV30 and TRBJ1-2; D unclear. The CDR3 length is 12 residues. Germline V gene data show CDR1 as GTSNPN and CDR2 as SVGIG (reference sequence). Trimming took off 7 bases at V and 6 bases at J, with 15 bases between the two ends. The DNA for the CDR3 is TGTGCCTCCCGCAGAAGGCTAGATGGCTACACCTTC. This codes for CASRRRLDGYTF.

This chain links TRBV7-2 with TRBJ1-1; 8 bases fit TRBD1. Germline loops: CDR1 SGHTA, CDR2 FQGNSA. The junction had 10 bases not matched to a gene; V was cut back by 5 bases and J by 5 bases. The CDR3 covers 15 residues. CDR3: CASSHGTGLSTEAFF. As DNA, the CDR3 is TGTGCCAGCAGCCATGGGACAGGTTTAAGTACTGAAGCTTTCTTT.

This sequence joins TRBV29-1 and TRBJ2-3, with D possibly matching TRBD1 (6 bases). CDR3 length: 12 residues. V lost 6 bases, J lost 5 bases, and 12 bases lay in between. Germline lookup yields CDR1 SQVTM and CDR2 ANQGSEA. Written as DNA, the CDR3 is TGCAGCGTGGAAAGCAGGGGAGATACGCAGTATTTT. Protein: CSVESRGDTQYF.

The J gene is TRBJ2-2, the V gene TRBV5-1; maybe TRBD2 (6 bases). Trimming left V 0 bases short and J 0 bases short, with 12 bases between. There are 17 residues in the CDR3. The germline CDR1 and CDR2 sequences are SGHRS and YFSETQ. CDR3 sequence reads: CASSLAPSSANTGELFF. CDR3 DNA sequence: TGCGCCAGCAGCTTGGCCCCCTCTAGCGCGAACACCGGGGAGCTGTTTTTT.

This chain uses TRBV7-2 with TRBJ2-1, with a weak D call TRBD2 (6 bases). Trimming stripped 1 base from V and 3 bases from J, with 16 bases between. The CDR3 has 17 amino acids. Germline values: CDR1 SGHTA, CDR2 FQGNSA. The CDR3 spells CASSLVPSSALYNEQFF. The DNA of the CDR3 is TGTGCCAGCAGCTTAGTACCCTCTAGCGCCCTCTACAATGAGCAGTTCTTC.

The V and J genes are TRBV7-9 and TRBJ2-5; D is unclear. The CDR3 is 12 amino acids. Germline CDR1 is SEHNR and CDR2 is FQNEAQ (reference sequence). Trimming stripped 5 bases from V and 1 base from J, with 5 bases between. The CDR3 spells CASSPLQETQYF. In DNA form, the CDR3 reads TGTGCCAGCAGCCCCCTCCAAGAGACCCAGTACTTC.

The V gene is TRBV5-6, the J gene TRBJ2-3; D possibly corresponds to TRBD2 (5 bases). Trimming took 1 base from V and 0 from J, leaving 9 bases between them. Germline-derived CDR1 and CDR2 are SGHDT and YYEEEE. The CDR3 loop spans 15 amino acids. The CDR3 DNA sequence: TGTGCCAGCAGCTTGTTTGGACTCAGCACAGATACGCAGTATTTT. It is translated as CASSLFGLSTDTQYF.

This sequence joins TRBV7-6 and TRBJ2-1, with 9 bases identical to TRBD2. This CDR3 spans 15 amino acids. The germline gives CDR1 SGHVS, CDR2 FNYEAQ. After removal of 6 bases from V and 9 bases from J, the junction contained 12 bases not matched to a gene. CDR3 DNA sequence: TGTGCCAGCAGTTCCAGCGCTAGCGGGGCCAGTGAGCAGTTCTTC. It yields the protein CASSSSASGASEQFF.

The chain uses TRBV5-4 and TRBJ1-1, with D perhaps TRBD1 (6 bases). V lost 0 bases to trimming and J lost 8 bases, with 14 bases between them. CDR1 is SGHNT and CDR2 is YYREEE in the germline V gene (reference sequence). This CDR3 has 14 residues. CDR3 region: CASSLETGQREAFF. The CDR3 coding sequence is TGTGCCAGCAGCTTGGAGACAGGACAGAGAGAAGCTTTCTTT.

The sample holds a few counts of this clone. V and J are TRBV11-2 and TRBJ1-6; 9 bases fit TRBD1. The CDR3 length is 14 residues. J was trimmed by 12 bases and V by 1 base; bases with no gene match: 4. Germline CDR1 is SGHAT and CDR2 is FQNNGV. This CDR3 reads CASSLGGQGGPLHF. The CDR3 DNA sequence: TGTGCCAGCAGCTTAGGGGGACAGGGAGGACCCCTCCACTTT. The full variable domain, completed using reference TRBV11-2 and TRBJ1-6, is EAGVAQSPRYKIIEKRQSVAFWCNPISGHATLYWYQQILGQGPKLLIQFQNNGVVDDSQLPKDRFSAERLKGVDSTLKIQPAKLEDSAVYLCASSLGGQGGPLHFGNGTRLTVT.

V and J are TRBV19 and TRBJ1-2; 9 nucleotides match TRBD1. CDR3 length: 17 residues. The V gene's germline CDR1 is LNHDA and CDR2 SQIVND (reference sequence). The J segment lost 0 bases and the V segment lost 5 bases, leaving 10 bases of the junction unmatched. CDR3 nucleotide sequence: TGTGCCAGTAGTCCCTACAGGGGGCGAGCGTCTAACTATGGCTACACCTTC. This sequence encodes CASSPYRGRASNYGYTF.

The table lists this clone with a count of one. This chain joins TRBV4-2 and TRBJ1-2; 8 bases align to TRBD1. CDR3 length: 16 residues. V shed 4 bases and J 6 bases; nucleotides not matched to a gene: 13. In germline, CDR1 is LGHNA, CDR2 YNFKEQ. Here the CDR3 DNA reads TGTGCCAGCAGCCCCGTCCCAGCAGGGGGCGGAAATGGCTACACCTTC. It specifies CASSPVPAGGGNGYTF.

This chain links TRBV6-5 with TRBJ2-5; 10 bases match TRBD2. The CDR3 spans 15 residues. Germline-derived CDR1 and CDR2 are MNHEY and SVGAGI. V shed 7 bases, J shed 1 base, and the junction held 6 bases outside the gene matches. The chain's CDR3 is CASIRLAGTQETQYF. The CDR3 coding sequence is TGTGCCAGCATAAGACTAGCGGGCACCCAAGAGACCCAGTACTTC.

V gene TRBV2 combines with J gene TRBJ2-5; D is perhaps TRBD1 (6 bases). CDR1 and CDR2 (germline): SNHLY, FYNNEI. The V end lost 4 bases, the J end lost 1 base, and 10 bases lay between the germline ends. The CDR3 consists of 14 residues. CDR3: CASSGGLSQETQYF. The CDR3 coding sequence is TGTGCCAGCAGTGGGGGGCTTAGCCAAGAGACCCAGTACTTC.

The V gene is TRBV2, the J gene TRBJ2-5; weak D call: TRBD2 (5 bases). CDR3 size: 13 residues. Germline loops: CDR1 SNHLY, CDR2 FYNNEI. The V and J ends lost 3 bases and 3 bases respectively, with 8 bases between them. Here the CDR3 DNA reads TGTGCCAGCAGTGATGGTAGCGAAGAGACCCAGTACTTC. Amino acid sequence: CASSDGSEETQYF.